A single sample is the source of the 9 T cell receptor beta chains below, sequenced in a study of shared clonotypes between healthy human individuals. Sequenced by immunoSEQ multiplex PCR; TCRdb stores in-frame clones only, minus some. The sample records around 2.5 million clones, approximately 93% being singletons. Sequencing was carried out using naive CD4+ T cells from PBMCs. Subset: CD45RA+ positively selected. Every receptor here comes from a man aged 18 to 35 in good health. Some clones in this sample may be carry-over from other donors' samples.

As regards this clone: The same CDR3 can be traced to other DNA sequences in this sample. The J gene is TRBJ2-3, the V gene TRBV5-1; possibly TRBD2 for D (7 bases). This CDR3 has 15 residues. CDR1 and CDR2 (germline): SGHRS, YFSETQ. V shed 4 bases and J shed 3 bases, with 15 bases lying between them. CDR3 coding DNA: TGCGCCAGCAGCCCAGGAGGGGGAGGGACAGATACGCAGTATTTT. This codes for CASSPGGGGTDTQYF.

The rearrangement joins TRBV7-2 to TRBJ1-1; D not resolved. The germline gives CDR1 SGHTA, CDR2 FQGNSA. The ends were cut back, 1 base at V and 4 bases at J, with 7 bases in the middle. The CDR3 totals 13 residues. This CDR3 is CASSLGGPTEAFF. CDR3 nucleotides: TGTGCCAGCAGCTTAGGGGGTCCCACTGAAGCTTTCTTT.

With respect to this clone: In the same sample, other DNA sequences code for this CDR3. The chain links TRBV19 to TRBJ1-1; D not resolved. Trimming stripped 0 bases from V and 1 base from J, with 3 bases between. CDR1 and CDR2 (germline): LNHDA, SQIVND (reference sequence). CDR3 size: 13 residues. CDR3 region: CASSIERNTEAFF. CDR3 in DNA: TGTGCCAGTAGTATAGAACGGAACACTGAAGCTTTCTTT.

This clone was observed a few times. The chain uses TRBV6-6 and TRBJ1-3; TRBD1 might be the D (6 bases). This CDR3 spans 16 amino acids. Germline values: CDR1 MNHNY, CDR2 SVGAGI (reference sequence). V lost 7 bases and J 0 bases, leaving 16 bases between the germline ends. The CDR3: CASTYPRQASGNTIYF. The CDR3 DNA sequence: TGTGCCAGCACCTACCCCCGACAGGCCTCTGGAAACACCATATATTTT.

This chain connects TRBV9 to TRBJ1-3; the D is unclear. Germline V lookup: CDR1 SGDLS, CDR2 YYNGEE. Trimming shortened V by 0 bases and J by 2 bases, and 3 bases separated the two germline ends. CDR3 length: 13 residues. The CDR3 protein is CASSVEPGNTIYF. For the CDR3, the DNA is TGTGCCAGCAGCGTAGAACCTGGAAACACCATATATTTT. Together with reference TRBV9 and TRBJ1-3, the CDR3 gives the full variable domain: DSGVTQTPKHLITATGQRVTLRCSPRSGDLSVYWYQQSLDQGLQFLIQYYNGEERAKGNILERFSAQQFPDLHSELNLSSLELGDSALYFCASSVEPGNTIYFGEGSWLTVV.

The V call is TRBV7-8, the J call TRBJ2-7; D might be TRBD2 (7 bases). The CDR3 is made up of 16 amino acids. V lost 2 bases to trimming and J lost 6 bases, with 20 bases between them. Germline V lookup: CDR1 SGHVS, CDR2 FQNEAQ. The CDR3 region is CASSLPRGASIFEQYF. CDR3 in DNA: TGTGCCAGCAGCTTACCCCGGGGGGCCAGCATCTTCGAGCAGTACTTC. Full variable domain (remainder filled in from reference TRBV7-8 and TRBJ2-7): GAGVSQSPRYKVAKRGQDVALRCDPISGHVSLFWYQQALGQGPEFLTYFQNEAQLDKSGLPSDRFFAERPEGSVSTLKIQRTQQEDSAVYLCASSLPRGASIFEQYFGPGTRLTVT.

The chain combines TRBV30 with TRBJ2-5; D might be TRBD1 or TRBD2, each matching 6 bases. Per the germline V gene, CDR1 is GTSNPN and CDR2 is SVGIG (reference sequence). The CDR3 spans 14 residues. Between the trimmed V and J ends, which lost 2 bases and 7 bases, there was a span of 17 bases. CDR3 nucleotides: TGTGCCTGGAGTTCGGGGGCAGACCAGTCGACCCAGTACTTC. It translates to CAWSSGADQSTQYF.

V usage is TRBV6-5 and J usage is TRBJ1-1, with D possibly matching TRBD1 (6 bases). Germline CDR1 MNHEY, CDR2 SVGAGI. This CDR3 is 15 amino acids long. V was pared by 0 bases and J by 4 bases, with 12 bases between. The CDR3: CASSYSAGVGTEAFF. The DNA for the CDR3 is TGTGCCAGCAGTTACTCGGCAGGGGTGGGCACTGAAGCTTTCTTT.

This chain links TRBV21-1 with TRBJ2-5. TRBV21-1 is given as a pseudogene. The CDR3 spans 13 residues. CDR3 residues: CASSKPGQETQYF. In DNA form, the CDR3 reads TGTGCCAGCAGCAAACCGGGCCAGGAGACCCAGTACTTC.